These 8 T cell receptor beta chains came from one sample sequenced in a study of blood T cell repertoires in COVID-19. The assay was immunoSEQ multiplex PCR, and TCRdb's table has in-frame clones only and misses some. The table includes about 140,000 clones, about four fifths detected once. The sequencing input was peripheral blood. The receptors stem from a human donor in a cohort sampled during active COVID-19.

This clone showed up just a few times. This chain joins TRBV28 and TRBJ1-6; 7 bases fit TRBD1. Trimming took 6 bases from V and 7 from J; bases not matched to a gene: 6. This CDR3 comprises 14 residues. Looked up from germline, CDR1 is MDHEN and CDR2 is SYDVKM. The CDR3 region has the DNA TGTGCCAGCAGGACCCCGGGACAGAATTCACCCCTCCACTTT. It specifies CASRTPGQNSPLHF.

The J gene is TRBJ2-1, the V gene TRBV11-2, with a possible D match to TRBD2 (5 bases). Per the germline V gene, CDR1 is SGHAT and CDR2 is FQNNGV. Trimming cost V 5 bases and J 7 bases, with 12 bases left between them. CDR3 length equals 13 residues. CDR3 sequence: CASSQMRVNEQFF. For the CDR3, the DNA is TGTGCCAGCAGCCAAATGCGGGTAAATGAGCAGTTCTTC.

The rearrangement uses TRBV27 and TRBJ2-3; a possible D gene is TRBD2 (5 bases). Germline values: CDR1 MNHEY, CDR2 SMNVEV (reference sequence). The CDR3 runs to 14 residues. The ends were cut back, 6 bases at V and 2 bases at J, with 12 bases in the middle. The CDR3 nucleotides are TGTGCCAGCAGGGCCTGGCGGGCCACAGATACGCAGTATTTT. Residues: CASRAWRATDTQYF.

The chain uses TRBV6-5 and TRBJ1-4, with 8 bases identical to TRBD1. J gave up 2 bases and V 6 bases, and 5 bases lay outside the gene matches. CDR1 is MNHEY and CDR2 is SVGAGI in the germline V gene. The CDR3 contains 15 residues. CDR3 protein: CASSFRTGTNEKLFF. The CDR3 DNA reads as TGTGCCAGCAGCTTCCGGACAGGGACTAATGAAAAACTGTTTTTT.

In its sample, this clone was seen a few times. V gene TRBV27 combines with J gene TRBJ1-4; TRBD1 aligns across 8 bases. The CDR3 is 14 amino acids. The J segment lost 8 bases and the V segment lost 2 bases, leaving 4 bases of the junction unmatched. Per the germline V gene, CDR1 is MNHEY and CDR2 is SMNVEV (reference sequence). CDR3 DNA sequence: TGTGCCAGCAGTTTACAGGGGGCTACCGAAAAACTGTTTTTT. Its translation: CASSLQGATEKLFF.

The CDR3: CAISDGDSDTQYF. CDR3 DNA: TGTGCCATCAGTGACGGAGACTCCGATACGCAGTATTTT. The chain links TRBV10-3 to TRBJ2-3, with D unclear. This CDR3 has 13 residues. With 3 bases removed from V and 6 bases from J, the gap between germline ends came to 10 bases. Germline assignment: CDR1 ENHRY and CDR2 SYGVKD.

The V and J genes are TRBV30 and TRBJ1-6; D perhaps matches TRBD1 (5 bases). The CDR3 consists of 14 residues. The V end was cut by 1 base, the J end by 7 bases, with 11 bases between. Germline CDR1 reads GTSNPN; CDR2 reads SVGIG (reference sequence). The DNA for the CDR3 is TGTGCCTGGAGTGGCTACAGGTGGAATTCACCCCTCCACTTT. It yields the protein CAWSGYRWNSPLHF.

The chain employs TRBV7-9 and TRBJ2-1; 13 nucleotides line up with TRBD2. Trimming cost V 5 bases and J 6 bases; bases outside gene matches: 4. Per germline, CDR1 SEHNR and CDR2 FQNEAQ (reference sequence). CDR3 length: 15 residues. The DNA for the CDR3 is TGTGCCAGCAGCCCTCGACTAGCGGGGGGCAATGAGCAGTTCTTC. Its protein is CASSPRLAGGNEQFF.